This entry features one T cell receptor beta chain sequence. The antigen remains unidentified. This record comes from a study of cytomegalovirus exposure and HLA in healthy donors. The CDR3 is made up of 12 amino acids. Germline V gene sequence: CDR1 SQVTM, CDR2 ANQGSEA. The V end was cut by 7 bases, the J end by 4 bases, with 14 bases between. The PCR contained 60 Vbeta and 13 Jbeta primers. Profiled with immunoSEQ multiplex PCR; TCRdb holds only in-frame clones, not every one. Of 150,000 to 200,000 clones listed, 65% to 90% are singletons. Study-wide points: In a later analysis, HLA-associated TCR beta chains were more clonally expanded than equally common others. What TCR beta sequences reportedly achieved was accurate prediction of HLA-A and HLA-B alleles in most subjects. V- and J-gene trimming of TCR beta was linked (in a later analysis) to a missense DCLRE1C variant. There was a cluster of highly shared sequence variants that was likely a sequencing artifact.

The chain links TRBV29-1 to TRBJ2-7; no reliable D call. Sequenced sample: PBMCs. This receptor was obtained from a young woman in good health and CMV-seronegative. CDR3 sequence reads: CSALESPYEQYF. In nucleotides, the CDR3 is TGCAGCGCCCTCGAGTCGCCTTACGAGCAGTACTTC.